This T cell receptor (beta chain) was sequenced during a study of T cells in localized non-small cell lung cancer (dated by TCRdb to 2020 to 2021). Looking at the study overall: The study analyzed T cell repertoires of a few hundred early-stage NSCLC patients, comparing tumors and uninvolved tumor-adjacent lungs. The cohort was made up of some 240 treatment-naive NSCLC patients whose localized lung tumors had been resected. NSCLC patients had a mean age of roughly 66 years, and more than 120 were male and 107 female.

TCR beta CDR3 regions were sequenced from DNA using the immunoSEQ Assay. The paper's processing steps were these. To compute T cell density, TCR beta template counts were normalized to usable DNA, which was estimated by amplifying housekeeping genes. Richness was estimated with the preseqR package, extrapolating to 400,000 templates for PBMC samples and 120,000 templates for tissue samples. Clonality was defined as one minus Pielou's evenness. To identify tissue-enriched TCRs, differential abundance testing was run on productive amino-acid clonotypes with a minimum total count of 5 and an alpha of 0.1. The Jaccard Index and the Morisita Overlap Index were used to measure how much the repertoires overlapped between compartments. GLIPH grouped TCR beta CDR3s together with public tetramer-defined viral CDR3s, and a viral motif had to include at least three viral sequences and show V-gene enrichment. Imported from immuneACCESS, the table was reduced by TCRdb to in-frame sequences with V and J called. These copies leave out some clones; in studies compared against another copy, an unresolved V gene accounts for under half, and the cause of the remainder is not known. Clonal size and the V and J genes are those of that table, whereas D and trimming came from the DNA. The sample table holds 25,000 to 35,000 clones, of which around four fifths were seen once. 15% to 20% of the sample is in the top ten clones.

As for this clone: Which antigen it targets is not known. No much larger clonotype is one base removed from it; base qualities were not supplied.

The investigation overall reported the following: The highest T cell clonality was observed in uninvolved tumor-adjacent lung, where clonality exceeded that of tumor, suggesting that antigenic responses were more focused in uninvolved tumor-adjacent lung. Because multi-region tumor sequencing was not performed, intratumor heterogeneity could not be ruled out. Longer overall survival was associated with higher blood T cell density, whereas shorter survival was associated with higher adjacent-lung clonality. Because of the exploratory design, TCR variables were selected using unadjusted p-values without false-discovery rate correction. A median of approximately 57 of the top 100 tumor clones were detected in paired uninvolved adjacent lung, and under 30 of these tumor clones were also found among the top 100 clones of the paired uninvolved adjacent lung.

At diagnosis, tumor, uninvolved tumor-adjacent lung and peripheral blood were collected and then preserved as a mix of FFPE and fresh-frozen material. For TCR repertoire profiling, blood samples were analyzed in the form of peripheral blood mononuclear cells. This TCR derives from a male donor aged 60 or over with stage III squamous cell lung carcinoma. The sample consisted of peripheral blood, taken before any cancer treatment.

The sequenced DNA: TGTGCCAGCGGGGGGCCAGACTATGGCTACACCTTC. This encodes CASGGPDYGYTF. The receptor chain draws on TRBV25-1 and TRBJ1-2; the D gene is perhaps TRBD1, from 6 matching bases. There are 12 amino acids in the CDR3, from cysteine to phenylalanine inclusive. CDR3 DNA is the only sequence kept; it has 36 bases, read in frame from the first base. CDR1 and CDR2 are drawn from the germline V gene: MGHDK, SYGVNS. V and J lose 8 bases and 3 bases, and a span of 10 bases separates them.